The 21 T cell receptor beta chains listed next were all sequenced from one sample in a study of radiotherapy plus CTLA-4 blockade in lung cancer. Using immunoSEQ multiplex PCR, the repertoire was profiled, and TCRdb retains in-frame clones only, with some absent. In the table there are around 37,000 clones, over 60% of which are singletons. The source material was peripheral blood, sampled from a patient treated with radiotherapy plus ipilimumab. The receptors derive from a human donor with non-small cell lung cancer who had stable disease on radiotherapy plus ipilimumab.

The genes are TRBV5-6 and TRBJ2-3; 7 bases line up with TRBD2. The CDR3 loop spans 17 amino acids. J was trimmed by 3 bases and V by 1 base; bases with no gene match: 11. Germline V gene lookup returns CDR1 SGHDT and CDR2 YYEEEE. The CDR3, as DNA: TGTGCCAGCAGCTTGTCGAACTATGGGAGGGGAACAGATACGCAGTATTTT. This encodes CASSLSNYGRGTDTQYF.

This clone occurred once. The J gene is TRBJ1-5, the V gene TRBV7-8; 7 bases map to TRBD1. Germline values: CDR1 SGHVS, CDR2 FQNEAQ. Trimming took 8 bases from V and 3 from J; bases not matched to a gene: 4. The CDR3 extends over 13 amino acids. The CDR3 DNA reads as TGTGCCAGCGGGGACAGTCTCAATCAGCCCCAGCATTTT. Protein: CASGDSLNQPQHF. The variable domain in full, with the rest retrieved from reference TRBV7-8 and TRBJ1-5, is GAGVSQSPRYKVAKRGQDVALRCDPISGHVSLFWYQQALGQGPEFLTYFQNEAQLDKSGLPSDRFFAERPEGSVSTLKIQRTQQEDSAVYLCASGDSLNQPQHFGDGTRLSIL.

The V call is TRBV5-1, the J call TRBJ2-5; 8 bases match TRBD1. Germline CDR1 SGHRS, CDR2 YFSETQ. Trimming cost V 7 bases and J 2 bases; bases outside gene matches: 4. CDR3 length: 13 amino acids. CDR3 sequence reads: CASRRTGQETQYF. CDR3 nucleotides: TGCGCCAGCCGCCGGACAGGGCAAGAGACCCAGTACTTC.

This clone was detected once. This sequence joins TRBV6-6 and TRBJ2-1; 10 nucleotides align to TRBD1. In germline, CDR1 is MNHNY, CDR2 SVGAGI (reference sequence). The CDR3 spans 15 residues. J lost 9 bases, V lost 2 bases, and 7 bases had no gene match. This CDR3 reads CASSYRDRGFSEQFF. CDR3 DNA sequence: TGTGCCAGCAGTTACCGGGACAGGGGTTTCAGTGAGCAGTTCTTC.

This rearrangement joins TRBV6-6 to TRBJ1-2; unclear D gene. The CDR3 is 13 amino acids. V was shortened by 5 bases and J by 1 base, with 8 bases between the two germline ends. The germline V gene has CDR1 MNHNY and CDR2 SVGAGI (reference sequence). The CDR3 region is CASSLGFNYGYTF. CDR3 nucleotides: TGTGCCAGCAGTCTAGGTTTTAACTATGGCTACACCTTC.

The V and J genes are TRBV11-2 and TRBJ2-1, with D perhaps matching TRBD2 (6 bases). This CDR3 has 16 residues. Germline V gene lookup returns CDR1 SGHAT and CDR2 FQNNGV. V was cut by 5 bases and J by 3 bases, with 17 bases left in between. CDR3 bases: TGTGCCAGCAGCCCCCCGGGAAAGGGAGGCTACAATGAGCAGTTCTTC. Protein: CASSPPGKGGYNEQFF.

The chain joins TRBV30 to TRBJ1-1, with a weak D call TRBD1 (6 bases). The germline V gene encodes CDR1 GTSNPN and CDR2 SVGIG (reference sequence). Trimming shortened V by 1 base and J by 1 base, and 7 bases separated the two germline ends. The CDR3 runs to 13 residues. The CDR3 nucleotides are TGTGCCTGGAGTGCGGACAGGAACACTGAAGCTTTCTTT. Translating it yields CAWSADRNTEAFF.

The genes are TRBV2 and TRBJ1-5, with TRBD1 matching 7 bases. The V gene's germline CDR1 is SNHLY and CDR2 FYNNEI. Trimming took 6 bases from V and 4 from J; bases not matched to a gene: 3. The length of the CDR3 is 13 residues. The CDR3, as DNA: TGTGCCAGCAGAGTGGGACAGAATCAGCCCCAGCATTTT. Its translation is CASRVGQNQPQHF. The full variable domain, with the rest looked up from reference TRBV2 and TRBJ1-5, is EPEVTQTPSHQVTQMGQEVILRCVPISNHLYFYWYRQILGQKVEFLVSFYNNEISEKSEIFDDQFSVERPDGSNFTLKIRSTKLEDSAMYFCASRVGQNQPQHFGDGTRLSIL.

This clone was detected only a few times. The rearrangement uses TRBV5-1 and TRBJ1-6; the D is unclear. Germline lookup yields CDR1 SGHRS and CDR2 YFSETQ. The CDR3 sequence is 15 residues long. V shed 0 bases and J shed 10 bases, with 14 bases lying between them. CDR3 in DNA: TGCGCCAGCAGCTTGGAGTCAGGCAACCCCTCACCCCTCCACTTT. Translation: CASSLESGNPSPLHF. The full variable domain, completed using reference TRBV5-1 and TRBJ1-6, is KAGVTQTPRYLIKTRGQQVTLSCSPISGHRSVSWYQQTPGQGLQFLFEYFSETQRNKGNFPGRFSGRQFSNSRSEMNVSTLELGDSALYLCASSLESGNPSPLHFGNGTRLTVT.

The chain joins TRBV9 to TRBJ2-3; 9 bases are shared with TRBD2. After removal of 3 bases from V and 1 base from J, the junction contained 9 bases not matched to a gene. Germline lookup yields CDR1 SGDLS and CDR2 YYNGEE. CDR3 size: 17 residues. CDR3 amino acids: CASSAQLAGARTDTQYF. The CDR3 nucleotides read TGTGCCAGCAGCGCACAATTAGCGGGGGCTCGCACAGATACGCAGTATTTT.

This clone occurred a few times. This rearrangement joins TRBV5-4 to TRBJ2-6; 7 bases line up with TRBD1. CDR1 and CDR2 from the germline V gene are SGHNT and YYREEE (reference sequence). The CDR3 covers 19 residues. V lost 0 bases to trimming and J lost 0 bases; unmatched junction nucleotides: 9. The CDR3 DNA sequence: TGTGCCAGCAGCTTGGGCGAGGACAGGTTTAACTCTGGGGCCAACGTCCTGACTTTC. The encoded protein is CASSLGEDRFNSGANVLTF.

The V call is TRBV28, the J call TRBJ1-2, with TRBD1 as a possible D gene (6 bases). This CDR3 has 13 amino acids. In germline, CDR1 is MDHEN, CDR2 SYDVKM. The V end was cut by 7 bases, the J end by 2 bases, with 11 bases between. Here the CDR3 DNA reads TGTGCCAGCAAAGACAGGCTGAACTATGGCTACACCTTC. It translates to CASKDRLNYGYTF.

The chain has TRBV7-9 and TRBJ1-1; D unresolved. Germline V gives CDR1 SEHNR, CDR2 FQNEAQ (reference sequence). CDR3 length: 16 amino acids. Trimming stripped 5 bases from V and 0 bases from J, with 16 bases between. CDR3 in amino acids: CASSPIDGIMNTEAFF. CDR3 DNA: TGTGCCAGCAGCCCCATCGACGGGATCATGAACACTGAAGCTTTCTTT.

The gene calls are TRBV29-1 and TRBJ1-1; 7 positions match TRBD1. The V segment lost 5 bases and the J segment 1 base; nucleotides outside the gene matches: 7. The CDR3 totals 14 residues. Germline lookup yields CDR1 SQVTM and CDR2 ANQGSEA. The CDR3 DNA is TGCAGCGTTAGACAGGGTGGGGAGAACACTGAAGCTTTCTTT. Translating it yields CSVRQGGENTEAFF.

This sequence joins TRBV2 and TRBJ1-2; TRBD1 aligns across 7 bases. CDR1 is SNHLY, CDR2 FYNNEI, per germline. J lost 3 bases, V lost 9 bases, and 10 bases had no gene match. The CDR3 totals 14 residues. Here the CDR3 DNA reads TGTGCCAGATTAGACAGGGCGGTATACTATGGCTACACCTTC. This codes for CARLDRAVYYGYTF. The full variable domain, in which reference TRBV2 and TRBJ1-2 provide the parts outside the CDR3, is EPEVTQTPSHQVTQMGQEVILRCVPISNHLYFYWYRQILGQKVEFLVSFYNNEISEKSEIFDDQFSVERPDGSNFTLKIRSTKLEDSAMYFCARLDRAVYYGYTFGSGTRLTVV.

This clone was observed a handful of times. The chain combines TRBV11-3 with TRBJ2-1, with 9 bases identical to TRBD2. The CDR3 extends over 15 amino acids. Germline CDR1 SGHNT, CDR2 YENEEA. After removal of 4 bases from V and 9 bases from J, the junction contained 10 bases not matched to a gene. The CDR3, as DNA: TGTGCCAGCAGCTCAAATTCCGGGACTAGCATTGAGCAGTTCTTC. It encodes CASSSNSGTSIEQFF.

This clone was picked up a small number of times. The chain couples TRBV2 to TRBJ1-1; weak D call: TRBD1 (5 bases). Germline V lookup: CDR1 SNHLY, CDR2 FYNNEI. Between the trimmed V and J ends, which lost 11 bases and 1 base, there was a span of 11 bases. The CDR3 has 12 residues. The CDR3, as DNA: TGTGCCGGTAAGCAGGGGAACACTGAAGCTTTCTTT. It translates to CAGKQGNTEAFF.

The chain uses TRBV18 and TRBJ1-6; maybe TRBD1 (5 bases). The CDR3 totals 14 residues. Germline loops: CDR1 KGHSH, CDR2 LQKENI. The V gene lost 1 base and the J gene lost 5 bases, with 6 bases spanning the gap. The CDR3 DNA is TGTGCCAGCTCACCACGCAGGGATAATTCACCCCTCCACTTT. It specifies CASSPRRDNSPLHF.

Comment on this clone: One end of the junction does not line up with germline, which may come from a read error. This chain links TRBV5-1 with TRBJ2-2; D perhaps matches TRBD1 (5 bases). Germline V gene lookup returns CDR1 SGHRS and CDR2 YFSETQ. The CDR3 length is 18 residues. Here the CDR3 reads CASSLGRVVRQNAGELFF. Written as DNA, the CDR3 is TGCGCCAGCAGCTTGGGTAGGGTAGTGCGACAGAACGCCGGGGAGCTGTTTTTT. The whole variable domain, filled in from reference TRBV5-1 and TRBJ2-2, reads KAGVTQTPRYLIKTRGQQVTLSCSPISGHRSVSWYQQTPGQGLQFLFEYFSETQRNKGNFPGRFSGRQFSNSRSEMNVSTLELGDSALYLCASSLGRVVRQNAGELFFGEGSRLTVL.

This clone was observed a few times. This chain uses TRBV5-5 with TRBJ1-6; 7 bases are shared with TRBD1. This CDR3 is 16 amino acids long. Trimming took 4 bases from V and 5 from J; bases not matched to a gene: 9. Germline V gene lookup returns CDR1 SGHKS and CDR2 YYEKEE (reference sequence). In DNA, the CDR3 is TGTGCCAGCAGCCCGGAAGGGGACAGAAATAATTCACCCCTCCACTTT. This translates into CASSPEGDRNNSPLHF.

The V call is TRBV28, the J call TRBJ1-5; weak D call: TRBD1 (5 bases). The CDR3 contains 15 residues. Germline V gene data show CDR1 as MDHEN and CDR2 as SYDVKM. V lost 6 bases and J lost 4, with 16 bases in between. CDR3 region: CASRVGGAINQPQHF. For the CDR3, the DNA is TGTGCCAGCAGGGTGGGAGGGGCAATAAATCAGCCCCAGCATTTT.